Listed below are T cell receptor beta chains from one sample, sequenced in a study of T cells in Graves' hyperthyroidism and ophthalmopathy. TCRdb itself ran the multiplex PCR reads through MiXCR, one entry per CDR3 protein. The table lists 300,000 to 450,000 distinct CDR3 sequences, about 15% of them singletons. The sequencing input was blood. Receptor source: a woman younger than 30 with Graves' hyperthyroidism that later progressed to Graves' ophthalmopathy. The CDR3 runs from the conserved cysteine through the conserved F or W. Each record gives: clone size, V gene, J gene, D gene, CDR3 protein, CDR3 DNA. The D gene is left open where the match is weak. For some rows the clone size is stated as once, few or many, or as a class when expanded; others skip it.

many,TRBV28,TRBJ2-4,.,CASSLGLLAKNIQYF,TGTGCCAGCAGTTTAGGATTGTTGGCCAAAAACATTCAGTACTTC
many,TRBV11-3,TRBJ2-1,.,CASSTGRSGNEQFF,TGTGCCAGCAGCACAGGACGGTCCGGGAATGAGCAGTTCTTC
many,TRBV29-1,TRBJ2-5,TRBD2,CSCSGRGETQYF,TGCAGCTGTTCCGGGAGGGGAGAGACCCAGTACTTC
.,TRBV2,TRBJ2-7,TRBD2,CASRWGTSVEQYF,TGTGCCAGCAGATGGGGGACTAGCGTAGAGCAGTACTTC
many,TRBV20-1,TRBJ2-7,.,CSARADRHSSYEQYF,TGCAGTGCTAGAGCAGACAGGCACAGCTCCTACGAGCAGTACTTC
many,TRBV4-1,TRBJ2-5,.,CASSQDEGLETQYF,TGCGCCAGCAGCCAAGATGAAGGACTAGAGACCCAGTACTTC
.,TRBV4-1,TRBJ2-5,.,CASSQDAIKTRYF,TGCGCCAGCAGCCAAGACGCTATAAAGACCCGGTACTTC
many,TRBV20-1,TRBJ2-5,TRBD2,CSATLHFRTSWETQYF,TGCAGTGCTACCCTCCACTTCCGGACTAGCTGGGAGACCCAGTACTTC
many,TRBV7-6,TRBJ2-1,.,CASSLAPRSYNEQFF,TGTGCCAGCAGCTTAGCCCCCAGGTCCTACAATGAGCAGTTCTTC
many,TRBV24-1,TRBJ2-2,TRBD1,CATSDPSTGGELFF,TGTGCCACCAGTGACCCCTCGACAGGGGGGGAGCTGTTTTTT
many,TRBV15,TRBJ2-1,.,CATSRGRGSRSYNEQFF,TGTGCCACCAGCAGAGGACGGGGGAGTCGTTCCTACAATGAGCAGTTCTTC
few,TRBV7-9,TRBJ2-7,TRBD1,CASSPPGTDFYEQYF,TGTGCCAGCAGCCCCCCCGGGACAGACTTTTACGAGCAGTACTTC
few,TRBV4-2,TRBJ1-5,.,CASSQKLSNQPQHF,TGTGCCAGCAGCCAAAAGTTAAGCAATCAGCCCCAGCATTTT
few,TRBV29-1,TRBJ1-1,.,CSVEERRAFF,TGCAGCGTTGAAGAGCGGAGGGCTTTCTTT
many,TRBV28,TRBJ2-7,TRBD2,CASRSRLAREQYF,TGTGCCAGCAGATCTAGACTAGCGCGAGAGCAGTACTTC
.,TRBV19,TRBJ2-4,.,CASTVQGWENIQYF,TGTGCCAGTACGGTACAGGGCTGGGAAAACATTCAGTACTTC
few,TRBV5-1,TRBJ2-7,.,CASSRTYGFEQYF,TGCGCCAGCAGCCGGACCTACGGTTTTGAGCAGTACTTC
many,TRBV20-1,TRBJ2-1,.,CSARDLVAASYNEQFF,TGCAGTGCTAGAGATTTGGTAGCGGCCTCCTACAATGAGCAGTTCTTC